This TCR beta chain was documented in a study of graft-versus-host responses after intestinal transplantation. For the study at large: Once they had received anti-thymocyte globulin induction, all recipients took tacrolimus and steroids for around three years. The study, taken as a whole, reports: High graft-versus-host to host-versus-graft clonal ratios were seen in allografts of patients with graft-donor T cell macrochimerism. Early post-transplant HvG declines tracked with peak circulating GvH clone levels. GvH clones were identified in recipient marrow, with some first appearing in ileum or blood.

The CDR3 length is 15 residues. In germline, CDR1 is SGHNT, CDR2 YYREEE (reference sequence). The V and J ends lost 3 bases and 3 bases respectively, with 15 bases between them. Profiled with immunoSEQ multiplex PCR; TCRdb holds only in-frame clones, not every one. The table lists around 100,000 clones, about 90% of them singletons. In this sample, this clone turned up once. The antigen is undetermined. This TCR came from a human donor who was the organ donor for an intestinal transplant. The V gene is TRBV5-4, the J gene TRBJ1-2; D perhaps matches TRBD1 (5 bases). The specimen comprised unstimulated CD4+ T cells sorted from spleen or lymph node cells, sampled before transplant. CDR3: CASSSIDGTDYGYTF. CDR3 coding DNA: TGTGCCAGCAGCTCGATCGACGGGACCGACTATGGCTACACCTTC.